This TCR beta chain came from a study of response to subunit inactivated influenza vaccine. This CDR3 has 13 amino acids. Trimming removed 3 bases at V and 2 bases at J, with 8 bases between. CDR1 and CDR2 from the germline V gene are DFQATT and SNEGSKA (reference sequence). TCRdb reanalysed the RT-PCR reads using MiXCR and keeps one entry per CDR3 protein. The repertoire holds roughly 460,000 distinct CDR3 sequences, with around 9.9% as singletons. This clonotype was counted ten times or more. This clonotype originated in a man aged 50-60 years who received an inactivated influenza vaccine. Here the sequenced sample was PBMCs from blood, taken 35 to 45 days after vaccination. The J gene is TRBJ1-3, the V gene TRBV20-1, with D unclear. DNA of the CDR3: TGCAGTGCTAGTTTATCCCCTGGAAACACCATATATTTT. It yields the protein CSASLSPGNTIYF.